The 27 T cell receptor beta chains in this list originate from one sample, sequenced in a study of cytomegalovirus exposure and HLA in healthy donors. It was with 60 Vbeta and 13 Jbeta primers that the PCR ran. Only in-frame clones appear in the TCRdb table, and some are missing; sequencing was by immunoSEQ multiplex PCR. The sample yields approximately 74,000 clones, just under 80% seen once. The specimen was PBMCs. These receptors originate from a man aged 35 to 55 in good health and CMV-seronegative.

This clone has more than one count but fewer than ten. The chain combines TRBV27 with TRBJ1-2; 9 nucleotides align to TRBD1. This CDR3 region has 14 residues. The junction had 5 bases not matched to a gene; V was cut back by 1 base and J by 8 bases. Looked up from germline, CDR1 is MNHEY and CDR2 is SMNVEV (reference sequence). The CDR3 region is CASSLLGTGLGYTF. In DNA form, the CDR3 reads TGTGCCAGCAGTTTATTGGGGACAGGGTTAGGCTACACCTTC.

V is TRBV29-1 and J is TRBJ1-2; D gene uncertain. Germline V gives CDR1 SQVTM, CDR2 ANQGSEA. The V end lost 4 bases, the J end lost 8 bases, and 17 bases lay between the germline ends. The CDR3 is 13 residues long. The CDR3 spells CSVGRQVEVGYTF. In DNA, the CDR3 is TGCAGCGTTGGACGGCAGGTAGAAGTAGGCTACACCTTC.

The genes are TRBV18 and TRBJ1-2; unclear D gene. The CDR3 totals 16 residues. Germline V gene data show CDR1 as KGHSH and CDR2 as LQKENI. The V end was cut by 2 bases, the J end by 5 bases, with 18 bases between. CDR3 nucleotide sequence: TGTGCCAGCTCACCAAATATACTCGGGATGGGGTATGGCTACACCTTC. Its translation: CASSPNILGMGYGYTF.

This chain connects TRBV7-2 to TRBJ2-5; TRBD2 matches 14 bases. The CDR3 spans 16 residues. V dropped 4 bases and J dropped 0; count of bases not matched to a gene: 1. Germline V gene data show CDR1 as SGHTA and CDR2 as FQGNSA. The CDR3 nucleotides are TGTGCCAGCAGCTGGACTAGCGGGGGGTACCAAGAGACCCAGTACTTC. Encoded protein: CASSWTSGGYQETQYF.

The chain recombines TRBV5-1 with TRBJ1-6; no clear D. V was trimmed by 4 bases and J by 3 bases, leaving 11 bases between them. CDR1 and CDR2 from the germline V gene are SGHRS and YFSETQ. The length of the CDR3 is 15 residues. This CDR3 is CASSPLDLYNSPLHF. CDR3 nucleotides: TGCGCCAGCAGCCCGCTAGACCTCTATAATTCACCCCTCCACTTT.

The J gene is TRBJ1-4, the V gene TRBV7-2; D gene ambiguous. The V gene's germline CDR1 is SGHTA and CDR2 FQGNSA. V was pared by 4 bases and J by 4 bases, with 16 bases between. The CDR3 is 16 residues long. The CDR3 region is CASSSSDNAHNEKLFF. The CDR3 region has the DNA TGTGCCAGCAGCTCCTCAGACAATGCCCATAATGAAAAACTGTTTTTT. The full variable domain, in which reference TRBV7-2 and TRBJ1-4 provide the parts outside the CDR3, is GAGVSQSPSNKVTEKGKDVELRCDPISGHTALYWYRQSLGQGLEFLIYFQGNSAPDKSGLPSDRFSAERTGGSVSTLTIQRTQQEDSAVYLCASSSSDNAHNEKLFFGSGTQLSVL.

This chain uses TRBV19 with TRBJ2-3, with 7 bases aligning to TRBD2. CDR3 length: 13 residues. V lost 5 bases and J lost 4; bases outside the gene matches: 3. Germline CDR1 LNHDA, CDR2 SQIVND (reference sequence). This CDR3 reads CASSPRGADTQYF. For the CDR3, the DNA is TGTGCCAGTAGTCCCCGGGGGGCAGATACGCAGTATTTT.

The J gene is TRBJ1-5, the V gene TRBV11-2; 9 bases line up with TRBD1. The CDR3 totals 17 residues. The germline V gene has CDR1 SGHAT and CDR2 FQNNGV. The J segment lost 0 bases and the V segment lost 5 bases, leaving 8 bases of the junction unmatched. The CDR3 region has the DNA TGTGCCAGCAGCAATGACAGGGGGTGGGATAGCAATCAGCCCCAGCATTTT. It specifies CASSNDRGWDSNQPQHF.

V usage is TRBV13 and J usage is TRBJ2-3, with 8 positions matching TRBD2. The CDR3 spans 17 residues. CDR1 and CDR2 from the germline V gene are PRHDT and FYEKMQ (reference sequence). The ends lost 5 bases at V and 11 bases at J; junction bases unmatched: 21. CDR3 DNA sequence: TGTGCCAGCAGCGTACCCGGCTCGTCGCGGGGGGTAAGGGTGCAGTATTTT. It yields the protein CASSVPGSSRGVRVQYF.

The CDR3 here is CATSRGNGGPADTQYF. CDR3 nucleotide sequence: TGTGCCACCAGCAGGGGGAACGGGGGACCCGCAGATACGCAGTATTTT. The rearrangement joins TRBV15 to TRBJ2-3; D is possibly TRBD2 (6 bases). This CDR3 comprises 16 residues. With 3 bases removed from V and 4 bases from J, the gap between germline ends came to 17 bases. Germline lookup yields CDR1 LNHNV and CDR2 YYDKDF (reference sequence).

This clone occurred once. The chain is built from TRBV4-2 and TRBJ2-3; 12 positions match TRBD2. The V gene's germline CDR1 is LGHNA and CDR2 YNFKEQ. The CDR3 runs 16 residues. The V and J ends lost 0 bases and 8 bases, in that order; junction bases with no gene match: 6. CDR3 in DNA: TGTGCCAGCAGCCAAGAAAGGGGACTAGCGGGTGCTACGCAGTATTTT. Its translation: CASSQERGLAGATQYF.

Written as DNA, the CDR3 is TGTGCCAGTAGTATGGGTGGGGCCAGCACAGATACGCAGTATTTT. It codes for CASSMGGASTDTQYF. V gene TRBV19 combines with J gene TRBJ2-3; possibly TRBD1 for D (5 bases). V was shortened by 3 bases and J by 0 bases, with 10 bases between the two germline ends. Germline CDR1 and CDR2: LNHDA and SQIVND (reference sequence). CDR3 size: 15 residues.

Of note for this clone: Germline and junction disagree at one end, which may indicate a read error. The gene calls are TRBV7-9 and TRBJ2-7; the D gene is possibly TRBD1 (6 bases). Per germline, CDR1 SEHNR and CDR2 FQNEAQ (reference sequence). CDR3 length equals 17 residues. CDR3 in amino acids: CSSSSSTGFGTSYEQYF. The DNA of the CDR3 is TGTTCCAGCAGCTCATCTACAGGGTTTGGGACATCCTACGAGCAGTACTTC.

DNA for the CDR3: TGCGCCAGCAGCTTGATCTCTAGCTCCTACAATGAGCAGTTCTTC. Protein sequence: CASSLISSSYNEQFF. The chain combines TRBV5-1 with TRBJ2-1, with D unclear. The V end lost 1 base, the J end lost 0 bases, and 8 bases lay between the germline ends. Germline V gene data show CDR1 as SGHRS and CDR2 as YFSETQ. This CDR3 is built from 15 residues.

The chain is built from TRBV18 and TRBJ2-2, with TRBD1 as a possible D gene (6 bases). V was cut by 4 bases and J by 5 bases, with 14 bases left in between. The CDR3 consists of 15 residues. Germline-derived CDR1 and CDR2 are KGHSH and LQKENI. The CDR3 nucleotides are TGTGCCAGCTCACTACCAGGGGTTCGGACCGGGGAGCTGTTTTTT. Residues: CASSLPGVRTGELFF.

This clone came up a few times. The chain recombines TRBV7-9 with TRBJ2-3; 8 bases are shared with TRBD2. J was trimmed by 6 bases and V by 1 base; bases with no gene match: 15. Germline lookup yields CDR1 SEHNR and CDR2 FQNEAQ (reference sequence). This CDR3 region has 18 residues. This CDR3 reads CASSLEPDQGLDPDTQYF. For the CDR3, the DNA is TGTGCCAGCAGCTTAGAGCCCGACCAGGGACTAGACCCTGATACGCAGTATTTT. The variable domain in full, completed from reference TRBV7-9 and TRBJ2-3, reads DTGVSQNPRHKITKRGQNVTFRCDPISEHNRLYWYRQTLGQGPEFLTYFQNEAQLEKSRLLSDRFSAERPKGSFSTLEIQRTEQGDSAMYLCASSLEPDQGLDPDTQYFGPGTRLTVL.

V is TRBV28 and J is TRBJ2-7, with 8 bases that match TRBD1. Per germline, CDR1 MDHEN and CDR2 SYDVKM. This CDR3 has 15 residues. V trimming: 5 bases; J trimming: 3 bases; junction bases outside the gene matches: 9. CDR3: CASSRYSGTGYEQYF. CDR3 sequence (DNA): TGTGCCAGCAGTCGTTATTCCGGGACAGGCTACGAGCAGTACTTC.

This clone is medium-sized. The chain is built from TRBV27 and TRBJ1-2; D is ambiguous. V was cut by 7 bases and J by 5 bases, with 8 bases left in between. The CDR3 is 11 residues long. The germline V gene has CDR1 MNHEY and CDR2 SMNVEV (reference sequence). CDR3 in amino acids: CASTVLYGYTF. The CDR3 nucleotides are TGTGCCAGCACAGTTCTTTATGGCTACACCTTC.

The rearrangement joins TRBV5-4 to TRBJ2-3; D unclear. CDR3 length: 15 residues. The germline V and J ends were trimmed by 0 bases and 0 bases, with 8 bases remaining between them. From germline, CDR1 is SGHNT and CDR2 YYREEE (reference sequence). CDR3 nucleotide sequence: TGTGCCAGCAGCTTGGGGATGACTAGCACAGATACGCAGTATTTT. It is translated as CASSLGMTSTDTQYF.

The gene calls are TRBV27 and TRBJ1-5; no firm D call. Germline lookup yields CDR1 MNHEY and CDR2 SMNVEV (reference sequence). The CDR3 is 13 amino acids. The V gene lost 1 base and the J gene lost 5 bases, with 6 bases spanning the gap. CDR3 nucleotide sequence: TGTGCCAGCAGTTTATGGCGGTATCAGCCCCAGCATTTT. Translating it yields CASSLWRYQPQHF.

The chain combines TRBV5-1 with TRBJ2-1, with 13 bases lining up with TRBD2. From germline, CDR1 is SGHRS and CDR2 YFSETQ. This CDR3 spans 15 amino acids. J lost 10 bases, V lost 6 bases, and 10 bases had no gene match. The CDR3 sequence is CASIALAGGPGEQFF. The DNA for the CDR3 is TGCGCCAGCATCGCACTAGCGGGAGGGCCAGGGGAGCAGTTCTTC.

The chain couples TRBV7-6 to TRBJ2-1; the D is unclear. Germline V gives CDR1 SGHVS, CDR2 FNYEAQ. CDR3 length: 12 amino acids. The germline V and J ends were trimmed by 8 bases and 8 bases, with 13 bases remaining between them. CDR3: CASGLVMDEQFF. In DNA, the CDR3 is TGTGCCAGCGGCCTTGTAATGGATGAGCAGTTCTTC.

The chain couples TRBV14 to TRBJ2-2; D is perhaps TRBD1 (6 bases). The CDR3 loop spans 16 amino acids. The germline V and J ends were trimmed by 10 bases and 4 bases, with 22 bases remaining between them. From germline, CDR1 is SGHDN and CDR2 FVKESK. The CDR3 spells CATPTTHAGVTGELFF. The CDR3, as DNA: TGTGCCACCCCCACGACGCACGCAGGGGTCACCGGGGAGCTGTTTTTT.

In this sample, this clone turned up a few times. The CDR3 loop reads CASSGRVNQPQHF. CDR3 DNA: TGTGCCAGCAGTGGCAGGGTAAATCAGCCCCAGCATTTT. The chain combines TRBV2 with TRBJ1-5; a weak D match, TRBD1 (5 bases). Germline CDR1 reads SNHLY; CDR2 reads FYNNEI. The CDR3 length is 13 residues. The V end lost 4 bases, the J end lost 4 bases, and 8 bases lay between the germline ends.

The chain has TRBV11-3 and TRBJ2-3; TRBD1 aligns across 8 bases. The junction had 4 bases not matched to a gene; V was cut back by 3 bases and J by 2 bases. Germline CDR1 SGHNT, CDR2 YENEEA. This CDR3 is 15 amino acids long. The CDR3 is CASSFGQGDTDTQYF. In DNA, the CDR3 is TGTGCCAGCAGCTTTGGACAGGGAGACACAGATACGCAGTATTTT.

V and J are TRBV5-6 and TRBJ2-7, with D possibly TRBD1 on 5 matching bases. Germline V lookup: CDR1 SGHDT, CDR2 YYEEEE. The ends were cut back, 0 bases at V and 4 bases at J, with 8 bases in the middle. CDR3 length: 13 residues. The CDR3 DNA reads TGTGCCAGCAGCTTGGGACAGAGTTACGAGCAGTACTTC. It yields the protein CASSLGQSYEQYF.

The rearrangement joins TRBV7-9 to TRBJ1-4; a possible D gene is TRBD1 (5 bases). Germline lookup yields CDR1 SEHNR and CDR2 FQNEAQ (reference sequence). Between the trimmed V and J ends, which lost 1 base and 5 bases, there was a span of 11 bases. The CDR3 is made up of 15 amino acids. CDR3 residues: CASSLGGDANEKLFF. The DNA for the CDR3 is TGTGCCAGCAGCTTAGGGGGGGACGCCAATGAAAAACTGTTTTTT.